The 2 T cell receptor beta chains listed next were all sequenced from one sample in a study of vaccination and CD4 T cells after COVID-19. With the Oncomine TCR Beta short-read assay, DNA from cultured CD4+ T cells was sequenced. MiXCR was run by TCRdb on the PCR reads, yielding one entry per CDR3 protein. Of fewer than 2,500 distinct CDR3 sequences in the sample, 60% were seen once. Treatment reported: approximately nine-day PBMC culture with coronavirus spike peptide pools or control peptides (ViraFEST assay). Collection of the unexposed donor's CD4+ T cells took place before the COVID-19 pandemic (2011-2018). No antigen is known for these receptors. Input material: CD4+ T cells from blood, cultured in vitro. Receptors originate from a human donor in good health.

This clonotype was seen more than once but under ten times. V usage is TRBV15 and J usage is TRBJ2-7, with a tentative D call TRBD1 (6 bases). The CDR3 has 18 residues. Germline-derived CDR1 and CDR2 are LNHNV and YYDKDF (reference sequence). Deletions cut 0 bases from V and 1 base from J, with 19 bases between. CDR3 loop: CATSRDLMQGQRSYEQYF. CDR3 coding DNA: TGTGCCACCAGCAGAGATTTAATGCAGGGGCAGAGATCCTACGAGCAGTACTTC.

The CDR3 coding sequence is TGTGCCAGCAGCCTTTGGGGGCGAAACACCGGGGAGCTGTTTTTT. Translation: CASSLWGRNTGELFF. The V gene is TRBV28, the J gene TRBJ2-2, with D perhaps matching TRBD1 (6 bases). The ends were cut back, 6 bases at V and 2 bases at J, with 13 bases in the middle. The CDR3 is 15 amino acids. CDR1 is MDHEN and CDR2 is SYDVKM in the germline V gene.